This TCR beta chain stems from a study of T cell changes during pregnancy in multiple sclerosis. This CDR3 contains 17 residues. Germline V gene sequence: CDR1 PRHDT, CDR2 FYEKMQ (reference sequence). Trimming took 6 bases from V and 0 from J; bases not matched to a gene: 13. Measured with immunoSEQ multiplex PCR; TCRdb has only the in-frame clones, and not every one. The table lists almost 35,000 clones, roughly 91% of them singletons. Sequences were derived from peripheral blood, sampled in the second trimester of pregnancy. The rearrangement joins TRBV13 to TRBJ2-7, with 8 bases fitting TRBD2. The origin of this receptor is a female donor in good health, enrolled as a control in a pregnancy study. CDR3 sequence: CASSYSRLAGSSYEQYF. CDR3 nucleotide sequence: TGTGCCAGCAGTTACTCGAGGCTAGCGGGTAGCTCCTACGAGCAGTACTTC.